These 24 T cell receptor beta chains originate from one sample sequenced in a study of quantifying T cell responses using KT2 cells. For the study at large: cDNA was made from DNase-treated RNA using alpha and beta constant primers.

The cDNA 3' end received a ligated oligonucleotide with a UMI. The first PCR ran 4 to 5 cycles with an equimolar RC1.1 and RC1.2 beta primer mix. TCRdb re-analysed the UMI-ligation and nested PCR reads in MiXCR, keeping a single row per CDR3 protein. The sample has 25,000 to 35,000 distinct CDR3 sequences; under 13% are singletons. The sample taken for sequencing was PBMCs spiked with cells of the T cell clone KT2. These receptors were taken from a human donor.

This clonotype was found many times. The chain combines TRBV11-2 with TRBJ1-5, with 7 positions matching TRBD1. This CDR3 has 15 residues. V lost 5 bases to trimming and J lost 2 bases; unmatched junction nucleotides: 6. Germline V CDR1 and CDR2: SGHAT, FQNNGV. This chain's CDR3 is CASSPTGSGNQPQHF. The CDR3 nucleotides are TGTGCCAGCAGCCCGACAGGGAGCGGCAATCAGCCCCAGCATTTT.

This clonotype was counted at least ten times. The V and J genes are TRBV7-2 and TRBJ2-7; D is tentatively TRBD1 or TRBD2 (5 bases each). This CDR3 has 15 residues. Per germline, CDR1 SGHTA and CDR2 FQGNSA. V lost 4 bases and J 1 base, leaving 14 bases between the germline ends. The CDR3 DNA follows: TGTGCCAGCAGCTCGGGGCGGGTAGTGTCCTACGAGCAGTACTTC. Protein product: CASSSGRVVSYEQYF.

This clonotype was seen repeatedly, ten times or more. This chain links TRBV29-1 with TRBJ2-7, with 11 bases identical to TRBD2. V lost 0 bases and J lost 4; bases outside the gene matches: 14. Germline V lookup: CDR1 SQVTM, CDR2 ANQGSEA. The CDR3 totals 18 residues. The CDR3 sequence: CSVEEKTSGASSQYEQYF. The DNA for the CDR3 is TGCAGCGTTGAAGAGAAGACTAGCGGGGCTTCCTCCCAGTACGAGCAGTACTTC.

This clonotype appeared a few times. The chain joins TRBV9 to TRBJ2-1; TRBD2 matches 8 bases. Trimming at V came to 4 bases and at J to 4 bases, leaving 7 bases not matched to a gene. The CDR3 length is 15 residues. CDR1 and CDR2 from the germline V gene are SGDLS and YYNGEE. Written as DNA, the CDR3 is TGTGCCAGCAGCACGCTAGCGGGCGAGTACAATGAGCAGTTCTTC. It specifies CASSTLAGEYNEQFF.

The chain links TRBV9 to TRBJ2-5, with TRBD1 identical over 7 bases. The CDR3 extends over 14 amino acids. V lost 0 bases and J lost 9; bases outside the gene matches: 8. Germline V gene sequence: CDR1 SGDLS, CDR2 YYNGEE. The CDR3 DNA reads TGTGCCAGCAGCGTAGACGACAGGGTCAGGGCCCAGTACTTC. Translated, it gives CASSVDDRVRAQYF.

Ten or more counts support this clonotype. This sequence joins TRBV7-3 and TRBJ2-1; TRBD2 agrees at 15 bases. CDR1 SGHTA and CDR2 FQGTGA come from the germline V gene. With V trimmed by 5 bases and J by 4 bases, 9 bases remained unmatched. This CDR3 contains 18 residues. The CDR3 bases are TGTGCCAGCAGCCCAGATCCCGGACTAGCGGGAGGGTACAATGAGCAGTTCTTC. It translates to CASSPDPGLAGGYNEQFF.

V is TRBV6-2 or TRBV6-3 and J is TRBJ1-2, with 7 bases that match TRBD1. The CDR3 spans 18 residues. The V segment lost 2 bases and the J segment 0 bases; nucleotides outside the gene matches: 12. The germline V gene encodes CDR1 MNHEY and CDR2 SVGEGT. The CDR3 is CASSYPTRGQFSNYGYTF. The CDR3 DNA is TGTGCCAGCAGTTACCCTACTCGGGGACAGTTTTCTAACTATGGCTACACCTTC.

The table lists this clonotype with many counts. The CDR3, as DNA: TGCGCCAGCAGCCCTGGACAGGCGGAGGATACGCAGTATTTT. It translates to CASSPGQAEDTQYF. The rearrangement links TRBV5-1 to TRBJ2-3; TRBD1 agrees at 7 bases. The germline V gene encodes CDR1 SGHRS and CDR2 YFSETQ. Germline trimming cut 4 bases from V and 6 bases from J; bases unmatched to any gene: 8. This CDR3 is 14 amino acids long.

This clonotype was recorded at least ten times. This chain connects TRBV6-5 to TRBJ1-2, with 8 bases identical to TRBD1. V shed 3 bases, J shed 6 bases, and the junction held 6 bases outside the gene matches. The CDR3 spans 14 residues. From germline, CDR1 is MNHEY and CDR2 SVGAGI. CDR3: CASSYRTGMDGYTF. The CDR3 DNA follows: TGTGCCAGCAGTTATCGGACAGGGATGGATGGCTACACCTTC.

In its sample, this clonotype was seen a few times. CDR3 in DNA: TGCGCCAGCAGCCAAATTCTAGCGGGAGGGCCGGAGACCCAGTACTTC. It encodes CASSQILAGGPETQYF. The chain recombines TRBV4-3 with TRBJ2-5; 12 positions agree with TRBD2. The V segment lost 2 bases and the J segment 5 bases; nucleotides outside the gene matches: 6. The CDR3 loop spans 16 amino acids. Germline CDR1 reads LGHNA; CDR2 reads YSLEER.

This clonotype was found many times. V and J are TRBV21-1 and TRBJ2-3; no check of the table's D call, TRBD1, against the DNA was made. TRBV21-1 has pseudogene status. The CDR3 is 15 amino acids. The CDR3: CASSNGTPCTDTQYF. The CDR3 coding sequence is TGTGCCAGCAGCAACGGGACACCCTGCACAGATACGCAGTATTTT.

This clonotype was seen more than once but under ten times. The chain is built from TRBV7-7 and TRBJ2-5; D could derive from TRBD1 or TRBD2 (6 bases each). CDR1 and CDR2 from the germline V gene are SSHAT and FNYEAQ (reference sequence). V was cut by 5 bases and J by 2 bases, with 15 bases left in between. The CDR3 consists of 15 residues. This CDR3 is CASSEGGTHQETQYF. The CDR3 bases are TGTGCCAGCAGCGAGGGGGGAACACATCAAGAGACCCAGTACTTC.

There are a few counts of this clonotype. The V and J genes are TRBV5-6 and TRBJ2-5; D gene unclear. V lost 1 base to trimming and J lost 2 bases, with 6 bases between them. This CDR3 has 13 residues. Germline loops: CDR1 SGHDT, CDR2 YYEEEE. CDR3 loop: CASSLRVQETQYF. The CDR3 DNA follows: TGTGCCAGCAGCTTGCGAGTACAAGAGACCCAGTACTTC.

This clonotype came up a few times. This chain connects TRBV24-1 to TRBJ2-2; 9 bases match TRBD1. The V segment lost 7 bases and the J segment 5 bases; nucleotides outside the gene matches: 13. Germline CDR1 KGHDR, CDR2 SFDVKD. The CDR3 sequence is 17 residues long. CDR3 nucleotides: TGTGCCACCAGAGCATCCCCGGGACAGGGTTTTACCGGGGAGCTGTTTTTT. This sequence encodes CATRASPGQGFTGELFF.

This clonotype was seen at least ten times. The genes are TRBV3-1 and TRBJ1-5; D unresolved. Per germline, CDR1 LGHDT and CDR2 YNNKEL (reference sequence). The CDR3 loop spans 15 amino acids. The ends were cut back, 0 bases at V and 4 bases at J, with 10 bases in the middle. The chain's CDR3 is CASSQDSAGNQPQHF. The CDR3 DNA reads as TGTGCCAGCAGCCAAGATTCCGCGGGAAATCAGCCCCAGCATTTT.

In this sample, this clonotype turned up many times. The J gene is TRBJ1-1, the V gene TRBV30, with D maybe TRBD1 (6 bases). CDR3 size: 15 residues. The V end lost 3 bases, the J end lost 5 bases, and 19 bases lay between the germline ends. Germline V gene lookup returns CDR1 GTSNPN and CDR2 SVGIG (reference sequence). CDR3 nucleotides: TGTGCCTGGAGGAGGGGGGGGGCGAGCGGAACTGAAGCTTTCTTT. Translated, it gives CAWRRGGASGTEAFF. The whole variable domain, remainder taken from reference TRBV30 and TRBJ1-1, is SQTIHQWPATLVQPVGSPLSLECTVEGTSNPNLYWYRQAAGRGLQLLFYSVGIGQISSEVPQNLSASRPQDRQFILSSKKLLLSDSGFYLCAWRRGGASGTEAFFGQGTRLTVV.

CDR3 sequence (DNA): TGTGCCAGCAGCGTGGGGACTGGGAGCGGGAGAAATTTTTTAGGTACCTACAATGAGCAGTTCTTC. Protein: CASSVGTGSGRNFLGTYNEQFF. This sequence joins TRBV9 and TRBJ2-1; 8 nucleotides line up with TRBD2. Germline V gene data show CDR1 as SGDLS and CDR2 as YYNGEE. Trimming removed 2 bases from V and 2 bases from J; junction bases left unmatched: 24. This CDR3 has 22 residues.

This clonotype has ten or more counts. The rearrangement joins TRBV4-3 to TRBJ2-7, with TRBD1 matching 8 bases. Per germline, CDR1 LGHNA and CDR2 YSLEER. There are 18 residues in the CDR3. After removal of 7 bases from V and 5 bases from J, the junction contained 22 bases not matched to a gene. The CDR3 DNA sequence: TGCGCCAGCAATCCTTTTGTGGGTACCCAACGGACAGGGAACGAGCAGTACTTC. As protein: CASNPFVGTQRTGNEQYF.

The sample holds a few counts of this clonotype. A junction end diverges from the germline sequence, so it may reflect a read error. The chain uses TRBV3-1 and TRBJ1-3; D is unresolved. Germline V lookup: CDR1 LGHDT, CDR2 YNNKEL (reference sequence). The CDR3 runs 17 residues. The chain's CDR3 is CASSEDSGPRRGNTIYF. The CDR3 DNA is TGTGCCAGCAGCGAAGACTCCGGGCCCCGAAGAGGAAACACCATATATTTT.

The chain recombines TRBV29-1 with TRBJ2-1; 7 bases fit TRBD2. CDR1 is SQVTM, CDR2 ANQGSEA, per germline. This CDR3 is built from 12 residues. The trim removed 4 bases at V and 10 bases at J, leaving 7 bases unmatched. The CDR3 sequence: CSVGGRVGEQFF. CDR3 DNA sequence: TGCAGCGTTGGCGGGAGAGTGGGAGAGCAGTTCTTC.

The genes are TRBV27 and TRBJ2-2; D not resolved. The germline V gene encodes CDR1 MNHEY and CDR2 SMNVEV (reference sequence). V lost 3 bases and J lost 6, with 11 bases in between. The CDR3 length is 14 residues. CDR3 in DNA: TGTGCCAGCAGTTTGGCTATGGAACCCGGGGAGCTGTTTTTT. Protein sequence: CASSLAMEPGELFF.

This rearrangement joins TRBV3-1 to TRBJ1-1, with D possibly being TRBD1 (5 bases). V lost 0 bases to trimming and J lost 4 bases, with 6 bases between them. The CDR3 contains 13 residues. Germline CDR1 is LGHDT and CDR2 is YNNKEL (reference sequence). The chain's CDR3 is CASSQDRATEAFF. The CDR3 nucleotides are TGTGCCAGCAGCCAAGACAGGGCCACTGAAGCTTTCTTT.

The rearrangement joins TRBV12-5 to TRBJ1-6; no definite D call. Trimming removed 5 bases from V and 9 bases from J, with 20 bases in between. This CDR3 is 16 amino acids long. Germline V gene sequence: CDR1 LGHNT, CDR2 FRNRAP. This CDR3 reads CASGAGTPILSSPLHF. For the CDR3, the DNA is TGTGCTAGTGGTGCCGGAACCCCGATTCTTAGTTCACCCCTCCACTTT. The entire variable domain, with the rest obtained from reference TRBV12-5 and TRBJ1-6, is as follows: DARVTQTPRHKVTEMGQEVTMRCQPILGHNTVFWYRQTMMQGLELLAYFRNRAPLDDSGMPKDRFSAEMPDATLATLKIQPSEPRDSAVYFCASGAGTPILSSPLHFGNGTRLTVT.

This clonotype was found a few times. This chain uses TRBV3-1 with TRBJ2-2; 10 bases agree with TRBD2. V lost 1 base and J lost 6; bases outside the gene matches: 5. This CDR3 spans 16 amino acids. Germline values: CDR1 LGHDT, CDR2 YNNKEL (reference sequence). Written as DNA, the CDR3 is TGTGCCAGCAGCCAAGCTGCTAGCGGGGGTGCCGGGGAGCTGTTTTTT. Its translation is CASSQAASGGAGELFF.